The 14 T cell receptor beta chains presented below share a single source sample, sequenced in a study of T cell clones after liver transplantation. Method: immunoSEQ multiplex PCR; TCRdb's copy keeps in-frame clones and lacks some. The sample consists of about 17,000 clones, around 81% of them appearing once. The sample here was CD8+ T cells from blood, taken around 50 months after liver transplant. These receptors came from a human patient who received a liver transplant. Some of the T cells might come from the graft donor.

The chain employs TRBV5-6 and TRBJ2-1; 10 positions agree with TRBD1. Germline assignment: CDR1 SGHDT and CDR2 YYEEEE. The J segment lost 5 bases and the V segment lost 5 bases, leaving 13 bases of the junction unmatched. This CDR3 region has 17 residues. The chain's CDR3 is CASRLLLLDRGDNEQFF. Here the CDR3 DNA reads TGTGCCAGCAGACTGCTCCTTCTGGACAGGGGGGACAATGAGCAGTTCTTC.

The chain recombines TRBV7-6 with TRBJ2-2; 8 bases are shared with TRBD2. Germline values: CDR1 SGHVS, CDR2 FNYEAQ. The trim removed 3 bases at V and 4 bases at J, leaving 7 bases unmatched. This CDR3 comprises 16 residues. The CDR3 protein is CASSFLAGGPTGELFF. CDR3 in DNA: TGTGCCAGCAGCTTTCTTGCGGGGGGCCCCACCGGGGAGCTGTTTTTT. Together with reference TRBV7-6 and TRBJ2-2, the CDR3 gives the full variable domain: GAGVSQSPRYKVTKRGQDVALRCDPISGHVSLYWYRQALGQGPEFLTYFNYEAQQDKSGLPNDRFSAERPEGSISTLTIQRTEQRDSAMYRCASSFLAGGPTGELFFGEGSRLTVL.

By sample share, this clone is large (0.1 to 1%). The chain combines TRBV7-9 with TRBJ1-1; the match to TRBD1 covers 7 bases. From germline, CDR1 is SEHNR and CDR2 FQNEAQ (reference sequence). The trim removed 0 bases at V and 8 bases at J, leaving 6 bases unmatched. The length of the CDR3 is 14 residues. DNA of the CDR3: TGTGCCAGCAGCTTAGCTTCCACAGGGGCAGAAGCTTTCTTT. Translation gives CASSLASTGAEAFF.

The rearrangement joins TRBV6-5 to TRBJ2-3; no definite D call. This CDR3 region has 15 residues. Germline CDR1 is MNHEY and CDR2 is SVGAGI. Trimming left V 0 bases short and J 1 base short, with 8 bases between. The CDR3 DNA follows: TGTGCCAGCAGTTACTCGCGGCGAGGCACAGATACGCAGTATTTT. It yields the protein CASSYSRRGTDTQYF.

This CDR3 reads CASSLVIYEQYF. The CDR3 coding sequence is TGTGCCAGCAGCTTAGTTATCTACGAGCAGTACTTC. The chain combines TRBV7-2 with TRBJ2-7; D remains ambiguous. Trimming took off 1 base at V and 3 bases at J, with 4 bases between the two ends. Per the germline V gene, CDR1 is SGHTA and CDR2 is FQGNSA. This CDR3 is 12 amino acids long.

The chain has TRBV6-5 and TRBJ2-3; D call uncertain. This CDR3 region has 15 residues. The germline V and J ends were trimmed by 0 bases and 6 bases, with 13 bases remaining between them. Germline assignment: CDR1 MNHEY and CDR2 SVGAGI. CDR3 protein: CASSYSSTLGDTQYF. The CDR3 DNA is TGTGCCAGCAGTTACTCGAGTACCCTCGGGGATACGCAGTATTTT.

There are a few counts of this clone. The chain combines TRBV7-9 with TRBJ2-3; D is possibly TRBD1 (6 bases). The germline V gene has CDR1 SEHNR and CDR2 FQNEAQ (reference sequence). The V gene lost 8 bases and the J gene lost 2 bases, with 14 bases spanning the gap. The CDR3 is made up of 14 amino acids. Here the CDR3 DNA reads TGTGCCAGCGGTTGGGACACCCTCACAGATACGCAGTATTTT. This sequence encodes CASGWDTLTDTQYF.

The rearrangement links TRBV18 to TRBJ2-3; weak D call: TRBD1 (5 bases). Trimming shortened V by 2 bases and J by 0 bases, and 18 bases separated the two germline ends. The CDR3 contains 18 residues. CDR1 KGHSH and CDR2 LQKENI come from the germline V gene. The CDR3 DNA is TGTGCCAGCTCACCAGGTGTATCGTACAGGACAAGCACAGATACGCAGTATTTT. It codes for CASSPGVSYRTSTDTQYF.

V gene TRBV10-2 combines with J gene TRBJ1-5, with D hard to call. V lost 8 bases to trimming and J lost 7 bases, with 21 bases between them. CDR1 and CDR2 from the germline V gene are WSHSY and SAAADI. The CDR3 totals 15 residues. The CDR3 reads CASGQAQEEGQPQHF. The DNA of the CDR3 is TGCGCCAGCGGGCAGGCTCAGGAGGAAGGACAGCCCCAGCATTTT.

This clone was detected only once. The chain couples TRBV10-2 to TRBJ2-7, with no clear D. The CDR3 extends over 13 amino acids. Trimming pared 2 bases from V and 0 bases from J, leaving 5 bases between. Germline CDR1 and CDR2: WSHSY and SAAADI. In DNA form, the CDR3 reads TGCGCCAGCAGTGAGGGGCCCTCCTACGAGCAGTACTTC. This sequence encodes CASSEGPSYEQYF.

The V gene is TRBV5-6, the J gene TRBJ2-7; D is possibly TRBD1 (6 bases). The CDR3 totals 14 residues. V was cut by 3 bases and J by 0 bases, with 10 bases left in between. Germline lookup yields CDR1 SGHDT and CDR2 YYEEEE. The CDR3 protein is CASSSGQSSYEQYF. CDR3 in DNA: TGTGCCAGCAGCTCCGGACAGAGCTCCTACGAGCAGTACTTC.

Here the CDR3 reads CASSPADDQSYEQYF. The DNA of the CDR3 is TGTGCCAGCAGCCCCGCAGACGACCAATCCTACGAGCAGTACTTC. The chain links TRBV7-3 to TRBJ2-7; unclear D gene. Trimming left V 5 bases short and J 1 base short, with 15 bases between. CDR1 is SGHTA and CDR2 is FQGTGA in the germline V gene. CDR3 length: 15 amino acids.

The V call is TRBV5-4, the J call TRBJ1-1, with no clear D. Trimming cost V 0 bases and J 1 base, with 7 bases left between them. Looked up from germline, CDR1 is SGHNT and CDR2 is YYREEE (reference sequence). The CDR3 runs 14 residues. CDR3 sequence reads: CASSLEGRNTEAFF. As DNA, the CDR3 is TGTGCCAGCAGCTTGGAGGGTCGGAACACTGAAGCTTTCTTT. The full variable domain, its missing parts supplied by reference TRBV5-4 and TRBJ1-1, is ETGVTQSPTHLIKTRGQQVTLRCSSQSGHNTVSWYQQALGQGPQFIFQYYREEENGRGNFPPRFSGLQFPNYSSELNVNALELDDSALYLCASSLEGRNTEAFFGQGTRLTVV.

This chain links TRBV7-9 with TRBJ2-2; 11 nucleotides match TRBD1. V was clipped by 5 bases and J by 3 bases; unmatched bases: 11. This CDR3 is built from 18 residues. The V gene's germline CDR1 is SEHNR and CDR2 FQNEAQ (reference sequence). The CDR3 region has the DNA TGTGCCAGCAGCAAACGCCGGACAGGGGGCCGAGACACCGGGGAGCTGTTTTTT. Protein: CASSKRRTGGRDTGELFF.